These 21 T cell receptor beta chains were all obtained from the same sample, sequenced in a study of cytomegalovirus exposure and HLA in healthy donors. 13 Jbeta primers and 60 Vbeta primers were used for the PCR. This table comes from immunoSEQ multiplex PCR, and its TCRdb copy is limited to in-frame clones, with some not included. This table holds around 51,000 clones. What was sequenced was PBMCs. Source of these receptors: a man aged 40-50 years in good health and CMV-seropositive.

This chain joins TRBV5-1 and TRBJ1-2; 8 positions agree with TRBD1. There are 14 residues in the CDR3. With 3 bases clipped from V and 6 bases from J, the junction kept 7 bases outside the gene matches. CDR1 is SGHRS, CDR2 YFSETQ, per germline. DNA of the CDR3: TGCGCCAGCAGCTCGGGACAGGACAGTGATGGCTACACCTTC. This gives the protein CASSSGQDSDGYTF.

The gene calls are TRBV19 and TRBJ2-5, with 7 bases matching TRBD2. The CDR3 consists of 15 residues. Germline V lookup: CDR1 LNHDA, CDR2 SQIVND (reference sequence). V lost 1 base, J lost 1 base, and 3 bases stayed unmatched. The CDR3 coding sequence is TGTGCCAGTAGTATAGGCGGGAGTCCCCAAGAGACCCAGTACTTC. This sequence encodes CASSIGGSPQETQYF.

The V and J genes are TRBV28 and TRBJ1-2; 9 nucleotides align to TRBD1. CDR1 and CDR2 from the germline V gene are MDHEN and SYDVKM. J gave up 8 bases and V 5 bases, and 6 bases lay outside the gene matches. The CDR3 has 13 amino acids. CDR3 residues: CASSTGQGNGYTF. The CDR3 DNA reads as TGTGCCAGCAGTACCGGACAGGGGAACGGCTACACCTTC.

This rearrangement joins TRBV9 to TRBJ2-7; D is perhaps TRBD2 (6 bases). The CDR3 is 15 amino acids. V was trimmed by 0 bases and J by 2 bases, leaving 12 bases between them. Per the germline V gene, CDR1 is SGDLS and CDR2 is YYNGEE. DNA for the CDR3: TGTGCCAGCAGCGTAGCGGATAGCGGAACCTACGAGCAGTACTTC. Encoded protein: CASSVADSGTYEQYF.

This chain connects TRBV27 to TRBJ1-3, with 9 bases aligning to TRBD1. This CDR3 has 15 residues. Trimming removed 5 bases from V and 3 bases from J; junction bases left unmatched: 5. The germline gives CDR1 MNHEY, CDR2 SMNVEV (reference sequence). The CDR3 bases are TGTGCCAGCAGTGACGGGACAGGGTTTGGAAACACCATATATTTT. Encoded protein: CASSDGTGFGNTIYF.

The gene calls are TRBV10-2 and TRBJ2-7; 8 bases line up with TRBD2. The CDR3 length is 15 residues. The V segment lost 7 bases and the J segment 6 bases; nucleotides outside the gene matches: 14. Germline CDR1 and CDR2: WSHSY and SAAADI. CDR3 sequence: CASKAVAGLSGEQYF. In nucleotides, the CDR3 is TGCGCCAGCAAGGCGGTAGCGGGACTATCGGGCGAGCAGTACTTC.

The chain combines TRBV19 with TRBJ2-5, with D maybe TRBD1 (8 bases). V was pared by 9 bases and J by 5 bases, with 16 bases between. The CDR3 loop spans 13 amino acids. CDR1 and CDR2 (germline): LNHDA, SQIVND (reference sequence). In DNA, the CDR3 is TGTGCCAGCAAGGACAGGGAGGGCGAGACCCAGTACTTC. Translation: CASKDREGETQYF.

J is TRBJ2-7 and V is TRBV30; D is perhaps TRBD1 (6 bases). With 3 bases removed from V and 2 bases from J, the gap between germline ends came to 8 bases. The CDR3 loop spans 12 amino acids. CDR1 GTSNPN and CDR2 SVGIG come from the germline V gene (reference sequence). Here the CDR3 reads CAWRRGTYEQYF. The CDR3 coding sequence is TGTGCCTGGAGGAGGGGGACCTACGAGCAGTACTTC.

The rearrangement links TRBV28 to TRBJ1-5, with 7 bases fitting TRBD1. Germline loops: CDR1 MDHEN, CDR2 SYDVKM. With 6 bases clipped from V and 5 bases from J, the junction kept 4 bases outside the gene matches. CDR3 size: 13 residues. The chain's CDR3 is CASRGTVYQPQHF. CDR3 sequence (DNA): TGTGCCAGCAGGGGGACAGTTTATCAGCCCCAGCATTTT.

The chain couples TRBV11-2 to TRBJ2-1; TRBD2 agrees at 7 bases. Germline CDR1 and CDR2: SGHAT and FQNNGV. The CDR3 contains 14 residues. V shed 5 bases, J shed 6 bases, and the junction held 7 bases outside the gene matches. DNA of the CDR3: TGTGCCAGCAGCGGGCTAGCGGTGATCAATGAGCAGTTCTTC. Amino acids: CASSGLAVINEQFF.

The chain is built from TRBV6-1 and TRBJ1-1, with D hard to call. V was pared by 4 bases and J by 5 bases, with 8 bases between. The CDR3 is 12 residues long. CDR1 MNHNS and CDR2 SASEGT come from the germline V gene. This chain's CDR3 is CASSAWATEAFF. Written as DNA, the CDR3 is TGTGCCAGCAGTGCGTGGGCAACTGAAGCTTTCTTT.

J is TRBJ2-7 and V is TRBV27, with 10 bases lining up with TRBD2. Germline V lookup: CDR1 MNHEY, CDR2 SMNVEV (reference sequence). J lost 4 bases, V lost 2 bases, and 8 bases had no gene match. The CDR3 is made up of 16 amino acids. CDR3 sequence: CASSLLSGRAFYEQYF. The CDR3, as DNA: TGTGCCAGCAGTTTACTAAGCGGGAGGGCCTTTTACGAGCAGTACTTC.

The chain joins TRBV7-9 to TRBJ1-2; perhaps TRBD1 as D (5 bases). The germline V gene has CDR1 SEHNR and CDR2 FQNEAQ (reference sequence). V was shortened by 1 base and J by 2 bases, with 11 bases between the two germline ends. The CDR3 covers 15 residues. The CDR3 loop reads CASSLGTSSNYGYTF. In DNA form, the CDR3 reads TGTGCCAGCAGCTTAGGGACATCCTCCAACTATGGCTACACCTTC.

The gene calls are TRBV2 and TRBJ1-6; D remains ambiguous. Germline CDR1 and CDR2: SNHLY and FYNNEI. The length of the CDR3 is 14 residues. CDR3 bases: TGTGTCAGTTCGTCCGAGACATATAATTCACCCCTCCACTTT. Its translation is CVSSSETYNSPLHF. Variable domain in full (rest from reference TRBV2 and TRBJ1-6): EPEVTQTPSHQVTQMGQEVILRCVPISNHLYFYWYRQILGQKVEFLVSFYNNEISEKSEIFDDQFSVERPDGSNFTLKIRSTKLEDSAMYFCVSSSETYNSPLHFGNGTRLTVT.

The V call is TRBV6-6, the J call TRBJ2-2, with 7 bases matching TRBD1. J gave up 7 bases and V 7 bases, and 6 bases lay outside the gene matches. The CDR3 has 13 amino acids. The V gene's germline CDR1 is MNHNY and CDR2 SVGAGI (reference sequence). The DNA for the CDR3 is TGTGCCAGCACGGACAGGTCTGGCGGGGAGCTGTTTTTT. Translated: CASTDRSGGELFF.

The chain carries TRBV6-1 and TRBJ1-6, with 7 bases matching TRBD1. CDR1 and CDR2 (germline): MNHNS, SASEGT. J lost 7 bases, V lost 4 bases, and 7 bases had no gene match. This CDR3 region has 15 residues. The CDR3 nucleotides read TGTGCCAGCAGTGCCGGGACAGAGGGAAATTCACCCCTCCACTTT. Translated: CASSAGTEGNSPLHF.

The chain couples TRBV27 to TRBJ1-5, with D perhaps TRBD1 (5 bases). CDR3 length: 14 amino acids. Trimming left V 5 bases short and J 1 base short, with 9 bases between. Germline V gives CDR1 MNHEY, CDR2 SMNVEV (reference sequence). The CDR3 spells CASSLGGSNQPQHF. The CDR3 DNA sequence: TGTGCCAGCAGTCTGGGGGGGAGCAATCAGCCCCAGCATTTT.

The V gene is TRBV5-5, the J gene TRBJ2-3; the D gene is possibly TRBD2 (5 bases). Trimming pared 0 bases from V and 2 bases from J, leaving 7 bases between. Germline V lookup: CDR1 SGHKS, CDR2 YYEKEE (reference sequence). The CDR3 length is 14 residues. Here the CDR3 DNA reads TGTGCCAGCAGCTTGGCGGGGAACACAGATACGCAGTATTTT. Protein product: CASSLAGNTDTQYF.

This sequence joins TRBV9 and TRBJ1-1; 7 bases are a match to TRBD1. CDR3 length: 12 amino acids. In germline, CDR1 is SGDLS, CDR2 YYNGEE. J was trimmed by 8 bases and V by 3 bases; bases with no gene match: 4. The CDR3 DNA is TGTGCCAGCAGCGCCCGGGACAGCGAAGCTTTCTTT. Its protein product is CASSARDSEAFF. Full variable domain (remainder filled in from reference TRBV9 and TRBJ1-1): DSGVTQTPKHLITATGQRVTLRCSPRSGDLSVYWYQQSLDQGLQFLIQYYNGEERAKGNILERFSAQQFPDLHSELNLSSLELGDSALYFCASSARDSEAFFGQGTRLTVV.

This chain uses TRBV25-1 with TRBJ2-5; 8 bases are shared with TRBD2. Germline V gene lookup returns CDR1 MGHDK and CDR2 SYGVNS. The junction had 10 bases not matched to a gene; V was cut back by 5 bases and J by 2 bases. This CDR3 contains 16 residues. The CDR3, as DNA: TGTGCCAGCAGTCCCCTAGCGGGTTTAACTCAAGAGACCCAGTACTTC. Amino acids: CASSPLAGLTQETQYF.

Of note for this clone: The CDR3 ends on some other residue instead of the conserved phenylalanine or tryptophan, so this is likely a read error. No DNA is shown, since the ends of the CDR3 on it are uncertain; the CDR3 is the one TCRdb lists. This rearrangement joins TRBV7-9 to TRBJ1-2. Germline V gene data show CDR1 as SEHNR and CDR2 as FQNEAQ (reference sequence). Including both end residues, the CDR3 is 11 amino acids long. CDR3 region: CASSREYVDTS.